The rows below give T cell receptor beta chains drawn from one sample of a study of response to subunit inactivated influenza vaccine. TCRdb called the RT-PCR reads again in MiXCR, with one record for every CDR3 protein. The sample has 500,000 to 750,000 distinct CDR3 sequences; around 15% are singletons. The sample consisted of PBMCs from blood, taken 12 days after vaccination. The receptors stem from a man aged 45-65 years who received an inactivated influenza vaccine. Both conserved end residues are part of each CDR3. Fields, in order: clone size, CDR3 length, J gene, D gene, V gene, CDR3 DNA, CDR3 protein. A D gene is named only where the DNA matches it firmly. Rows give clone size only sometimes, using once, few, many, or a class for an expanded clone.

few,15,TRBJ2-5,TRBD2,TRBV5-1,TGCGCCAGCAGCTTGTTGATTGGGGGAGGGGAGACCCAGTGCTTC,CASSLLIGGGETQCF
NA,12,TRBJ2-5,NA,TRBV12-3/TRBV12-4,TGTGCCAGCAGCCTGTACGTAGAGACCCAGTACTTC,CASSLYVETQYF
many,24,TRBJ2-3,TRBD2,TRBV20-1,TGCAGTGCTAGAAATTGGCGGGGGCTAGCGGGGGGACATGAACCCTTTTCTAGCACAGATACGCAGTATTTT,CSARNWRGLAGGHEPFSSTDTQYF
NA,12,TRBJ2-7,NA,TRBV20-1,TGCAGTGCTCCCGGGGCCTCGAACGAGCAGTACTTC,CSAPGASNEQYF
few,12,TRBJ1-2,NA,TRBV19,TGTGCCAGCGATACAGGGATTTATGGCTACACCTTC,CASDTGIYGYTF
NA,17,TRBJ2-4,TRBD2,TRBV28,TGTGCCAGCAGTTTATCGGGGGGGCGCGGGGCCAAAAACATTCAGTACTTC,CASSLSGGRGAKNIQYF
few,13,TRBJ2-5,TRBD1,TRBV12-3/TRBV12-4,TGTGCCAGCAGTGCTTACAGGGGAGAGACCCAGTACTTC,CASSAYRGETQYF
NA,15,TRBJ1-6,NA,TRBV3-1,TGTGCCAGCAGCCAGGTACAGAACTATAATTCACCCCTCCACTTT,CASSQVQNYNSPLHF
few,11,TRBJ2-7,NA,TRBV10-3,TGTGCCATCAGCGCCATAAACGAGCAGTACTTC,CAISAINEQYF
NA,12,TRBJ1-6,NA,TRBV20-1,TGCAGTGTCACCACTAAAAATTCACCCCTCCACTTT,CSVTTKNSPLHF
NA,17,TRBJ2-3,TRBD2,TRBV11-3,TGTGCCAGCAGCCCCCTGCCACTAGCGGGAGAAACAGATACGCAGTATTTT,CASSPLPLAGETDTQYF
few,14,TRBJ1-4,NA,TRBV12-3/TRBV12-4,TGTGCCAGCAGCCGGACGGCTGGCGTTGAAAAACTGTTTTTT,CASSRTAGVEKLFF
few,15,TRBJ2-4,NA,TRBV4-3,TGCGCCAGCAGCCAACTCGGGGTAGCCAAAAACATTCAGTACTTC,CASSQLGVAKNIQYF
few,15,TRBJ2-1,TRBD2,TRBV6-2/TRBV6-3,TGTGCCAGCTCGAAGACTAGCGGGAGGTTTAATGAGCAGTTCTTC,CASSKTSGRFNEQFF
few,15,TRBJ1-1,NA,TRBV18,TGTGCCAGCTCACCGACGTCACAGGGTCACACTGAAGCTTTCTTT,CASSPTSQGHTEAFF
NA,15,TRBJ1-2,TRBD1,TRBV27,TGTGCCAGCAGTCCCAGGGGGACCGACAACTATGGCTACACCTTC,CASSPRGTDNYGYTF
NA,12,TRBJ1-2,NA,TRBV7-2,TGTGCCAGCAGCCCCATGGGCTATGGCTACACCTTC,CASSPMGYGYTF
few,15,TRBJ2-7,NA,TRBV30,TGTGCCTGGAGTGTAGGCGGGACGGGGAGCTACGAGCAGTACTTC,CAWSVGGTGSYEQYF
once,15,TRBJ2-7,NA,TRBV7-9,TGTGCCAGCAGCGCCGACAGTGTAGGAGCCTACGAGCAGTACTTC,CASSADSVGAYEQYF
NA,13,TRBJ2-1,TRBD2,TRBV19,TGTGCCAGTATAGGGACTAGCGGGGATGAGCAGTTCTTC,CASIGTSGDEQFF
NA,15,TRBJ1-1,TRBD1,TRBV6-5,TGTGCCAGCAGTTACAAACAGGGGGCCTGGACTGAAGCTTTCTTT,CASSYKQGAWTEAFF
few,15,TRBJ1-2,NA,TRBV12-3/TRBV12-4,TGTGCCAGCAGTTTATCGGTGCGGGGTGACTATGGCTACACCTTC,CASSLSVRGDYGYTF
few,15,TRBJ2-7,TRBD2,TRBV9,TGTGCCAGCAGCCCCCTGACTAGCGGGATATACGAGCAGTACTTC,CASSPLTSGIYEQYF
NA,14,TRBJ2-3,NA,TRBV3-1,TGTGCCAGCAGCACCACTTCGAATGGGGATACGCAGTATTTT,CASSTTSNGDTQYF
few,14,TRBJ2-3,NA,TRBV25-1,TGTGCCAGCAGTGAGACTCGGAGCACAGATACGCAGTATTTT,CASSETRSTDTQYF
NA,12,TRBJ2-1,NA,TRBV19,TGTGCCAGTAGTATGGAGCGCAATGAGCAGTTCTTC,CASSMERNEQFF
NA,13,TRBJ2-2,NA,TRBV24-1,TGTGCCACCAGTGTACAGGGCTCCGGGGAGCTGTTTTTT,CATSVQGSGELFF
few,15,TRBJ2-2,NA,TRBV12-3/TRBV12-4,TGTGCCAGCAGTGCCGCAGGTTCAAACACCGGGGAGCTGTTTTTT,CASSAAGSNTGELFF
NA,16,TRBJ2-1,NA,TRBV15,TGTGCCACCAGCAGAGAGCAGGCAGGTCGCTACAATGAGCAGTTCTTC,CATSREQAGRYNEQFF
many,15,TRBJ1-2,NA,TRBV15,TGTGCCACCAGCAGAGATGAACAGAAGAACTATGGCTACACCTTC,CATSRDEQKNYGYTF
NA,16,TRBJ1-5,NA,TRBV6-2/TRBV6-3,TGTGCCAGCAGCCCCCTCGGGGAACAGCAAAATCAGCCCCAGCATTTT,CASSPLGEQQNQPQHF
few,15,TRBJ2-7,NA,TRBV5-1,TGCGCCAGCAGCTTGGTAGGAGGGAACTTCTACGAGCAGTACTTC,CASSLVGGNFYEQYF
NA,15,TRBJ2-1,NA,TRBV11-3,TGTGCCAGCAGCCCAGATATTGGCAGGCTGGATGAGCAGTTCTTC,CASSPDIGRLDEQFF
NA,15,TRBJ2-2,NA,TRBV7-2,TGTGCCAGCAGCTTTGGCGGGATGCGCACCGGGGAGCTGTTTTTT,CASSFGGMRTGELFF
few,15,TRBJ1-3,NA,TRBV3-1,TGTGCCAGCAGCTGGGGACGGAGCTCTGGAAACACCATATATTTT,CASSWGRSSGNTIYF
NA,13,TRBJ1-1,NA,TRBV6-1,TGTGCCAGCGGAGGAGGGCCAGCAGCTGAAGCTTTCTTT,CASGGGPAAEAFF
few,12,TRBJ1-1,NA,TRBV29-1,TGCAGCGCCCAGCGGGGGTACACTGAAGCTTTCTTT,CSAQRGYTEAFF